One TCR beta chain is described in this entry. This sample was taken from a study of cytomegalovirus exposure and HLA in healthy donors. Per germline, CDR1 MNHEY and CDR2 SMNVEV (reference sequence). V was clipped by 6 bases and J by 3 bases; unmatched bases: 6. The CDR3 runs 15 residues. The method was immunoSEQ multiplex PCR; TCRdb's version includes in-frame clones alone and lacks a portion of them. The sample carries 110,000 or so clones, about nine tenths recorded once. The sequencing input was PBMCs. This chain connects TRBV27 to TRBJ2-5; 11 bases are a match to TRBD2. This receptor was obtained from a man younger than 35 in good health and CMV-seronegative. CDR3 sequence (DNA): TGTGCCAGCAGGAATACTAGCGGGGGAAAAGAGACCCAGTACTTC. Amino acids: CASRNTSGGKETQYF.